The following is a T cell receptor (beta chain) sequence with its context. The same CDR3 also results from other DNA sequences found in this sample. Germline CDR1 and CDR2: SGHRS and YFSETQ. Trimming at V came to 4 bases and at J to 5 bases, leaving 4 bases not matched to a gene. The CDR3 contains 15 residues. This sample was included in a study of blood T cell repertoires in COVID-19. The overall study: The samples span acute and convalescent COVID-19 from the United States, Italy and Spain. In each case, the material was cDNA or gDNA derived from T cells, B-cell-depleted T cells, or PBMCs.

Profiling relied on immunoSEQ multiplex PCR, and the TCRdb table lists in-frame clones only, not all of them. This sample has about 270,000 clones, with approximately 91% found just once. Source material: peripheral blood. The rearrangement joins TRBV5-1 to TRBJ2-3; 13 bases match TRBD2. The TCR was taken from a man aged 50-60 years with acute or convalescent COVID-19. CDR3 in DNA: TGCGCCAGCAGCCGGACTAGCGGGGGCGGAGATACGCAGTATTTT. Encoded protein: CASSRTSGGGDTQYF.